The TCR beta chain described here comes from a study of tumor and adjacent non-tumor tissue in lung cancer. Germline V gene lookup returns CDR1 SGDLS and CDR2 YYNGEE. This CDR3 has 17 amino acids. The ends lost 2 bases at V and 3 bases at J; junction bases unmatched: 11. The template was RNA from unsorted bulk tissue. A modified ARM-PCR protocol with three rounds of nested PCR amplified TCRbeta. Each CDR3 protein gets one entry after TCRdb re-called the multiplex PCR reads with MiXCR. This sample has around 140,000 distinct CDR3 sequences; around 60% occur once, and the top ten carry approximately 18%. In its sample, this clonotype was seen a few times.

The V call is TRBV9, the J call TRBJ2-3, with 8 bases fitting TRBD2. Input material: lung tumor tissue. The source of this sequence is a man aged 60 to 75 with small cell lung cancer. CDR3 in amino acids: CASSVSSGSWGTDTQYF. The CDR3 coding sequence is TGTGCCAGCAGCGTTTCCAGCGGGAGTTGGGGAACAGATACGCAGTATTTT.